This T cell receptor (beta chain) appears in the sequencing data of a study of Tregs in tolerant kidney transplant recipients. The CDR3 runs to 13 residues. The ends were cut back, 0 bases at V and 3 bases at J, with 5 bases in the middle. CDR1 is MNHEY, CDR2 SMNVEV, per germline (reference sequence). Method: immunoSEQ multiplex PCR; TCRdb's copy keeps in-frame clones and lacks some. The data contain tens of thousands of clones, around nine tenths of them seen just once; the ten biggest clones take up roughly 4.3%. The specimen sequenced was CD8+ T cells from blood. The TCR comes from a human donor in good health. The chain has TRBV27 and TRBJ1-1; D unclear. The CDR3 DNA is TGTGCCAGCAGTTTATCGGTTTACACTGAAGCTTTCTTT. This sequence encodes CASSLSVYTEAFF.